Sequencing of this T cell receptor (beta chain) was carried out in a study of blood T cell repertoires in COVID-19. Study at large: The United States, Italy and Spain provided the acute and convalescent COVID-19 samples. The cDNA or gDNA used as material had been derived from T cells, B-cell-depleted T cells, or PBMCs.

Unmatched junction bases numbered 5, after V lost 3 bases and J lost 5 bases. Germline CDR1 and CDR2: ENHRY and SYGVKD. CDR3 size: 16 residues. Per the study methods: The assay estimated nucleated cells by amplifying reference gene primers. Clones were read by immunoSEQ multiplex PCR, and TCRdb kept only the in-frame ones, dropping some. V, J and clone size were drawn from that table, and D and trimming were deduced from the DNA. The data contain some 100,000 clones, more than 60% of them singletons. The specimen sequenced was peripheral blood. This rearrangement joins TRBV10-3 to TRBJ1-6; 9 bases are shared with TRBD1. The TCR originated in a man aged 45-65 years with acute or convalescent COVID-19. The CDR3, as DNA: TGTGCCATCAGTGAACAGGGGGCATTGGATAATTCACCCCTCCACTTT. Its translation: CAISEQGALDNSPLHF.